Below, 20 T cell receptor beta chains from the same sample are listed, as sequenced in a study of blood T cell repertoires in COVID-19. TCRdb's copy holds only in-frame clones and misses some; the assay was immunoSEQ multiplex PCR. The sample records roughly 140,000 clones, more than 65% being singletons. The specimen was peripheral blood. The receptors derive from a man in his 60s with active or convalescent COVID-19.

This sequence joins TRBV18 and TRBJ1-2, with a tentative D call TRBD1 (5 bases). This CDR3 has 18 amino acids. Germline CDR1 KGHSH, CDR2 LQKENI. The germline V and J ends were trimmed by 5 bases and 2 bases, with 24 bases remaining between them. Here the CDR3 reads CASSSRSTVTRGNYGYTF. CDR3 in DNA: TGTGCCAGCTCATCACGATCCACGGTGACTAGGGGCAACTATGGCTACACCTTC. Complete variable domain (other parts from reference TRBV18 and TRBJ1-2): NAGVMQNPRHLVRRRGQEARLRCSPMKGHSHVYWYRQLPEEGLKFMVYLQKENIIDESGMPKERFSAEFPKEGPSILRIQQVVRGDSAAYFCASSSRSTVTRGNYGYTFGSGTRLTVV.

V and J are TRBV9 and TRBJ2-2; 9 nucleotides match TRBD2. Germline trimming cut 0 bases from V and 4 bases from J; bases unmatched to any gene: 7. CDR1 is SGDLS and CDR2 is YYNGEE in the germline V gene. The CDR3 runs 17 residues. Written as DNA, the CDR3 is TGTGCCAGCAGCGTAGAACCTAGCGGGATAGTCACCGGGGAGCTGTTTTTT. Its translation is CASSVEPSGIVTGELFF.

The chain is built from TRBV7-9 and TRBJ2-3; TRBD1 agrees at 8 bases. The CDR3 extends over 15 amino acids. V shed 5 bases, J shed 4 bases, and the junction held 8 bases outside the gene matches. Germline V CDR1 and CDR2: SEHNR, FQNEAQ (reference sequence). CDR3 loop: CASSRQDRDPDTQYF. In nucleotides, the CDR3 is TGTGCCAGCAGCCGCCAGGACAGGGATCCAGATACGCAGTATTTT. The whole variable domain, remainder taken from reference TRBV7-9 and TRBJ2-3, is DTGVSQNPRHKITKRGQNVTFRCDPISEHNRLYWYRQTLGQGPEFLTYFQNEAQLEKSRLLSDRFSAERPKGSFSTLEIQRTEQGDSAMYLCASSRQDRDPDTQYFGPGTRLTVL.

The gene calls are TRBV7-9 and TRBJ2-1, with TRBD2 identical over 10 bases. Per germline, CDR1 SEHNR and CDR2 FQNEAQ (reference sequence). This CDR3 has 16 amino acids. The trim removed 8 bases at V and 5 bases at J, leaving 12 bases unmatched. The CDR3 DNA is TGTGCCAGCCCATTCGAGGGACTAGCGACAAACAATGAGCAGTTCTTC. It encodes CASPFEGLATNNEQFF.

V usage is TRBV5-4 and J usage is TRBJ1-4, with D tentatively TRBD1 (5 bases). The V end was cut by 0 bases, the J end by 8 bases, with 14 bases between. The V gene's germline CDR1 is SGHNT and CDR2 YYREEE (reference sequence). The CDR3 runs to 15 residues. This CDR3 is CASSLEVGVGEKLFF. The CDR3 region has the DNA TGTGCCAGCAGCTTGGAGGTAGGGGTGGGCGAAAAACTGTTTTTT.

The chain links TRBV11-3 to TRBJ1-1; D call uncertain. The CDR3 loop spans 15 amino acids. Trimming stripped 0 bases from V and 1 base from J, with 9 bases between. CDR1 is SGHNT, CDR2 YENEEA, per germline. The CDR3 is CASSLDPYGNTEAFF. The CDR3 DNA reads TGTGCCAGCAGCTTAGATCCCTACGGGAACACTGAAGCTTTCTTT.

The chain joins TRBV19 to TRBJ1-2, with D maybe TRBD1 (5 bases). Germline lookup yields CDR1 LNHDA and CDR2 SQIVND (reference sequence). V was trimmed by 3 bases and J by 4 bases, leaving 12 bases between them. This CDR3 region has 14 residues. The CDR3 here is CASSIGQLIYGYTF. Written as DNA, the CDR3 is TGTGCCAGTAGTATCGGACAACTCATCTATGGCTACACCTTC.

The rearrangement uses TRBV11-2 and TRBJ1-1, with a weak D call TRBD1 (5 bases). The germline V and J ends were trimmed by 5 bases and 5 bases, with 15 bases remaining between them. The CDR3 is made up of 14 amino acids. CDR1 is SGHAT, CDR2 FQNNGV, per germline. The CDR3 DNA is TGTGCCAGCAGCCTCGGGACTCCCGGGACTGAAGCTTTCTTT. The encoded protein is CASSLGTPGTEAFF.

This clone was found a few times. The chain's CDR3 is CASSTQTLSNSPLHF. The CDR3, as DNA: TGTGCCAGCAGCACCCAGACTTTATCCAATTCACCCCTCCACTTT. This sequence joins TRBV7-9 and TRBJ1-6; D gene ambiguous. CDR3 length equals 15 residues. V lost 5 bases and J lost 7, with 15 bases in between. CDR1 SEHNR and CDR2 FQNEAQ come from the germline V gene (reference sequence). The full variable domain, its missing parts supplied by reference TRBV7-9 and TRBJ1-6, is DTGVSQNPRHKITKRGQNVTFRCDPISEHNRLYWYRQTLGQGPEFLTYFQNEAQLEKSRLLSDRFSAERPKGSFSTLEIQRTEQGDSAMYLCASSTQTLSNSPLHFGNGTRLTVT.

The rearrangement links TRBV27 to TRBJ2-3, with D possibly TRBD1 on 6 matching bases. Deletions cut 4 bases from V and 1 base from J, with 12 bases between. The CDR3 runs 15 residues. Germline CDR1 is MNHEY and CDR2 is SMNVEV (reference sequence). CDR3 residues: CASSWRGGRTDTQYF. In DNA form, the CDR3 reads TGTGCCAGCAGTTGGAGAGGGGGTCGCACAGATACGCAGTATTTT.

This chain joins TRBV18 and TRBJ1-2; no clear D. Per the germline V gene, CDR1 is KGHSH and CDR2 is LQKENI. Trimming took 0 bases from V and 2 from J, leaving 10 bases between them. The length of the CDR3 is 15 residues. CDR3 coding DNA: TGTGCCAGCTCACCACCGTCGATACAGAACTATGGCTACACCTTC. Protein: CASSPPSIQNYGYTF.

This clone was seen just once. This sequence joins TRBV5-6 and TRBJ1-2; perhaps TRBD1 as D (5 bases). In germline, CDR1 is SGHDT, CDR2 YYEEEE. This CDR3 region has 15 residues. V gave up 5 bases and J gave up 4 bases, with 18 bases separating them. The DNA for the CDR3 is TGTGCCAGCAGACTGGAAGGGGCAAGGGGCTATGGCTACACCTTC. Protein product: CASRLEGARGYGYTF.

The chain uses TRBV7-2 and TRBJ1-5; no clear D. The CDR3 sequence is 14 residues long. CDR1 and CDR2 (germline): SGHTA, FQGNSA. Trimming took off 2 bases at V and 5 bases at J, with 10 bases between the two ends. CDR3 amino acids: CASSLRRADQPQHF. In nucleotides, the CDR3 is TGTGCCAGCAGCTTAAGGAGGGCCGATCAGCCCCAGCATTTT.

CDR3: CASTGTIYGYTF. The CDR3 nucleotides are TGTGCCAGTACCGGGACAATCTATGGCTACACCTTC. V and J are TRBV19 and TRBJ1-2; a weak D match, TRBD1 (6 bases). This CDR3 is 12 amino acids long. V shed 7 bases and J shed 4 bases, with 10 bases lying between them. From germline, CDR1 is LNHDA and CDR2 SQIVND (reference sequence).

This clone appeared a single time. The gene calls are TRBV18 and TRBJ1-1; D is possibly TRBD1 (6 bases). CDR1 is KGHSH and CDR2 is LQKENI in the germline V gene. The ends were cut back, 3 bases at V and 0 bases at J, with 11 bases in the middle. CDR3 length: 15 residues. CDR3 amino acids: CASSPYSGVNTEAFF. CDR3 DNA sequence: TGTGCCAGCTCACCCTACTCAGGGGTGAACACTGAAGCTTTCTTT.

The CDR3 loop reads CATSDVGLAGGSGNEQFF. CDR3 DNA: TGTGCCACCAGTGACGTGGGACTAGCGGGAGGGTCGGGGAATGAGCAGTTCTTC. V usage is TRBV24-1 and J usage is TRBJ2-1, with 16 bases identical to TRBD2. Losses at the gene ends were 4 bases for V and 7 bases for J; bases not matched to a gene: 9. The CDR3 totals 18 residues. The germline V gene has CDR1 KGHDR and CDR2 SFDVKD.

J is TRBJ1-2 and V is TRBV11-2; D possibly corresponds to TRBD1 (5 bases). Germline CDR1 and CDR2: SGHAT and FQNNGV. Trimming stripped 0 bases from V and 4 bases from J, with 12 bases between. The CDR3 has 15 amino acids. Here the CDR3 reads CASSLEWGDRYGYTF. The CDR3 coding sequence is TGTGCCAGCAGCTTAGAGTGGGGGGACCGCTATGGCTACACCTTC.

The gene calls are TRBV2 and TRBJ2-7; 8 nucleotides agree with TRBD1. The CDR3 spans 13 residues. The V gene end was trimmed by 11 bases and the J gene end by 3 bases; junction bases not matched to a gene: 9. The germline V gene has CDR1 SNHLY and CDR2 FYNNEI. The CDR3 nucleotides read TGTGCCGGCCGGACAGGGTTGGGCTACGAGCAGTACTTC. It encodes CAGRTGLGYEQYF.

The rearrangement joins TRBV3-1 (or the pseudogene TRBV3-2) to TRBJ1-2, with D uncertain. This CDR3 comprises 15 residues. CDR1 and CDR2 (germline): LGHDT, YNNKEL (reference sequence). Trimming pared 4 bases from V and 5 bases from J, leaving 17 bases between. As DNA, the CDR3 is TGTGCCAGCAGCCCGAATTTTGGTTTCGCGTATGGCTACACCTTC. Translated, it gives CASSPNFGFAYGYTF.

The chain combines TRBV15 with TRBJ2-6; the match to TRBD1 covers 7 bases. Germline CDR1 and CDR2: LNHNV and YYDKDF (reference sequence). The CDR3 length is 19 residues. Trimming cost V 0 bases and J 1 base; bases outside gene matches: 9. CDR3 region: CATSRDLAGGASGANVLTF. In nucleotides, the CDR3 is TGTGCCACCAGCAGAGATCTGGCAGGGGGTGCATCTGGGGCCAACGTCCTGACTTTC.